This entry features one T cell receptor (beta chain) sequence. The clone's antigen remains unknown. No base quality values were provided; no much bigger clone lies one nucleotide off. The CDR3, cysteine through phenylalanine, is 14 amino acids long. The read is trimmed to its CDR3 DNA, 42 bases read in frame from base 1. This sample is part of a study of blood T cell repertoires in COVID-19 (dated by TCRdb to the early 2020s). About the investigation overall: Samples covering the acute and convalescent phases of COVID-19 were provided by collaborators in the United States, Italy and Spain. The material from the prospective study consisted of cDNA or gDNA derived from T cells, B-cell-depleted T cells, or PBMCs. Subjects who had been exposed to COVID-19, were actively infected with it, or had recovered from it provided the deeply sampled blood TCRbeta repertoires that made up the dataset. The repertoires were made available in a free public database intended to serve as a resource for research on the immune response to SARS-CoV-2. Samples came from the ongoing ImmuneRACE study (first 160 participants) plus 1,254 subjects from 6 global collaborators. The sample metadata nearly always contained a de-identified subject ID, COVID-19 status, age in years and sex. Where available, HLA class I and class II types were taken from metadata supplied by the sample provider and were not determined by assay-based typing.

TCRbeta CDR3 regions were amplified from genomic DNA by means of the immunoSEQ Assay, a bias-controlled multiplex PCR. Concerning the study's data processing: Nucleated cell counts per sample were estimated from amplification of reference gene primers within the assay. To quantify the absolute abundance of each unique TCRbeta CDR3 rearrangement, sequence reads were collapsed and filtered. Productive Simpson clonality was computed per sample as the square root of Simpson's diversity index over productive rearrangements. The immuneACCESS repertoire file appears here via TCRdb, limited to in-frame rearrangements. These files lack a portion of the clones; in checked studies, under half of the deficit traces to unresolved V genes, and the cause of the others is not known. D and trimming come from the DNA, and the V and J calls and clone size come from that table. The sample has about 420,000 clones on record, around 90% of them singletons. Less than 0.95% of the sample is held by the ten biggest clonotypes.

Broader findings and caveats from the paper: Clinical and demographic metadata were provided uncurated, with the amount varying by source and participant.

One collaborating source in Seattle enrolled patients while the patients were actively infected and followed the patients over time throughout the course of disease. Whole blood was collected in K2EDTA tubes by collaborating institutions according to the institutions' own protocols. For TCRbeta analysis, collaborators shipped samples as frozen whole blood, isolated PBMCs, or DNA extracted from either of those sample types. Input material: peripheral blood. This chain joins TRBV21-1 to TRBJ2-7; the D segment call TRBD1 is taken from the table without a DNA check. TRBV21-1 is a listed pseudogene. The receptor comes from a man aged 18 to 29 with COVID-19, enrolled during active disease. This receptor has the CDR3 CATAGQGASYEQYF. The DNA sequence is as follows: TGTGCCACTGCAGGACAGGGGGCCTCCTACGAGCAGTACTTC.